This T cell receptor beta chain comes out of a study of T cells in Graves' hyperthyroidism and ophthalmopathy. The V gene end was trimmed by 5 bases and the J gene end by 1 base; junction bases not matched to a gene: 3. The germline CDR1 and CDR2 sequences are SQVTM and ANQGSEA. The length of the CDR3 is 13 residues. Study findings and constraints: The model predicted ophthalmopathy a median roughly six months before onset.

This clonotype was observed many times. Its cognate antigen is unknown. RNA transcripts yielded amplified TCR beta CDR3 regions. HTBI primers were employed in a first-round RT-PCR of the TCR CDR3. From the multiplex PCR reads, TCRdb called clonotypes with MiXCR, one entry per CDR3 protein. The table has under 300,000 distinct CDR3 sequences, 13% to 15% seen once; the top ten hold under 35%. Diagnoses were made from clinical symptoms, serum measures (thyroxine and TRAb), thyroid ultrasound and orbital computed tomography. Blood sampling occurred at first hyperthyroidism diagnosis, ahead of any ophthalmopathy symptoms.

The J gene is TRBJ1-1, the V gene TRBV29-1; 8 nucleotides align to TRBD1. The specimen sequenced was blood. The receptor was derived from a woman aged 50 to 60 with Graves' hyperthyroidism that later progressed to Graves' ophthalmopathy. The CDR3, as DNA: TGCAGCGTTCTGGACAGGGCGAACACTGAAGCTTTCTTT. Translating it yields CSVLDRANTEAFF.